The text below deals with one T cell receptor (beta chain). An end of the junction differs from the germline gene, which may be a read error. Healthy HIV-negative adults without recent acute infections or vaccinations served as donors. These data are taken from a study of shared clonotypes between healthy human individuals. Assay: immunoSEQ multiplex PCR; the TCRdb copy retains only in-frame clones and omits some. The sample lists fewer than 600,000 clones, around 79% occurring once. From germline, CDR1 is SGDLS and CDR2 YYNGEE. This CDR3 contains 12 residues. The origin of this receptor is a woman aged 40 to 50 in good health. Some clones in this sample may be carry-over from other donors' samples. The genes are TRBV9 and TRBJ2-5, with 12 bases fitting TRBD2. Sequenced input: PBMCs. For the CDR3, the DNA is TGTGCCAGCAGCCGACTAGCGGGGGCCCCAAACTTC. It specifies CASSRLAGAPNF.